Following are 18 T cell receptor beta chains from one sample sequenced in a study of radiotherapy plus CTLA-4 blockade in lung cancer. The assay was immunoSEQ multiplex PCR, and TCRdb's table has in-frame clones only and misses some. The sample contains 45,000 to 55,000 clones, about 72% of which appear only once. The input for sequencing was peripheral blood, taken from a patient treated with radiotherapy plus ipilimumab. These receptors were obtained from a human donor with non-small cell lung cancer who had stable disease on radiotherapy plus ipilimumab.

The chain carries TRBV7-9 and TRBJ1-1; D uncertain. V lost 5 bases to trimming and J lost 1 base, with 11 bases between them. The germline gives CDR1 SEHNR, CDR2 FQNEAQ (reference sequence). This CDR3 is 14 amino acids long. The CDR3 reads CASSPLFKNTEAFF. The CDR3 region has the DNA TGTGCCAGCAGCCCCCTATTCAAGAACACTGAAGCTTTCTTT. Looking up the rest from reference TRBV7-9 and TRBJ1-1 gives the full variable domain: DTGVSQNPRHKITKRGQNVTFRCDPISEHNRLYWYRQTLGQGPEFLTYFQNEAQLEKSRLLSDRFSAERPKGSFSTLEIQRTEQGDSAMYLCASSPLFKNTEAFFGQGTRLTVV.

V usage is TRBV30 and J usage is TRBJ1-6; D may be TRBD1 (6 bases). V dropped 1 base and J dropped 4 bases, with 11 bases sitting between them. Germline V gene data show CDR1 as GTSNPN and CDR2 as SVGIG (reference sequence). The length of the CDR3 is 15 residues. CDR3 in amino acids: CAWSGRTAYNSPLHF. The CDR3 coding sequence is TGTGCCTGGAGTGGGAGGACAGCGTATAATTCACCCCTCCACTTT.

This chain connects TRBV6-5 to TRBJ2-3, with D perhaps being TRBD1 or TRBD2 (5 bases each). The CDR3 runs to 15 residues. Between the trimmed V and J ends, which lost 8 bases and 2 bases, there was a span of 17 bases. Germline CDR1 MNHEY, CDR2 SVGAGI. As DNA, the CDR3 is TGTGCCAGCTCATTGATGGGGGAGCCCACAGATACGCAGTATTTT. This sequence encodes CASSLMGEPTDTQYF.

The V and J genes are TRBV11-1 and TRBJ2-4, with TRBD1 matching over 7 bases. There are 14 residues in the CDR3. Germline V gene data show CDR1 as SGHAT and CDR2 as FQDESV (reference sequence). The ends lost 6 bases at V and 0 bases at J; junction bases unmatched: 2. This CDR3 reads CASSQGVAKNIQYF. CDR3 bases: TGTGCCAGCAGTCAGGGGGTAGCCAAAAACATTCAGTACTTC.

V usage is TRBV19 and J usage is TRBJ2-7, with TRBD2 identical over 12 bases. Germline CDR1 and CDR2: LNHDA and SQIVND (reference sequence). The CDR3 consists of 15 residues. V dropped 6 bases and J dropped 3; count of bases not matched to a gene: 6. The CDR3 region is CASSPRLAGDYEQYF. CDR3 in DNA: TGTGCCAGTAGCCCAAGACTAGCGGGGGACTACGAGCAGTACTTC.

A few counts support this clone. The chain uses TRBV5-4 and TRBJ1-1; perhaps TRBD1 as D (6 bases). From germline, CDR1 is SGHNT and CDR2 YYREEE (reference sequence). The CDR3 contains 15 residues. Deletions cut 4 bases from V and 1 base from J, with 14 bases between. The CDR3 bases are TGTGCCAGCAGCGGATCCGGGACATCGAACACTGAAGCTTTCTTT. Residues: CASSGSGTSNTEAFF.

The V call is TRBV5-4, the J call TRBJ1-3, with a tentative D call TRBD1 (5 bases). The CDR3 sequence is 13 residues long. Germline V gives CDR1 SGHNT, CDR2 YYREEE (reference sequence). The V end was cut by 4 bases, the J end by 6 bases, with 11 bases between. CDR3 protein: CASSAGTQNTIYF. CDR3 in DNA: TGTGCCAGCAGCGCCGGGACCCAAAACACCATATATTTT.

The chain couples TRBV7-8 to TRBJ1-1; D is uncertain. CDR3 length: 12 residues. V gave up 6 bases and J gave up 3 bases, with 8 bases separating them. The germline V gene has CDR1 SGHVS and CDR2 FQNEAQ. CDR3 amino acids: CASSFTHTEAFF. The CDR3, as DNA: TGTGCCAGCAGTTTTACCCACACTGAAGCTTTCTTT. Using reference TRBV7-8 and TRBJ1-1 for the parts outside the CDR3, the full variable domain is GAGVSQSPRYKVAKRGQDVALRCDPISGHVSLFWYQQALGQGPEFLTYFQNEAQLDKSGLPSDRFFAERPEGSVSTLKIQRTQQEDSAVYLCASSFTHTEAFFGQGTRLTVV.

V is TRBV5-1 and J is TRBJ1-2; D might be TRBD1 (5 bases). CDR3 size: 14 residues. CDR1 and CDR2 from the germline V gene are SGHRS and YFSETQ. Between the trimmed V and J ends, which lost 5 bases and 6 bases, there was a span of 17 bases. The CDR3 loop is CASSTLGGRDGYTF. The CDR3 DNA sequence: TGCGCCAGCAGTACATTGGGGGGTCGGGATGGCTACACCTTC.

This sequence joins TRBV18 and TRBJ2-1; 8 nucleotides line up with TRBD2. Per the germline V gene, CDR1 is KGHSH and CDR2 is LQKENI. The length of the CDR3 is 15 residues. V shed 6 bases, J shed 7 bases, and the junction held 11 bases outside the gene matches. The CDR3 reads CASSPKLAVGNEQFF. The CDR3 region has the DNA TGTGCCAGCTCCCCCAAACTAGCGGTGGGGAATGAGCAGTTCTTC.

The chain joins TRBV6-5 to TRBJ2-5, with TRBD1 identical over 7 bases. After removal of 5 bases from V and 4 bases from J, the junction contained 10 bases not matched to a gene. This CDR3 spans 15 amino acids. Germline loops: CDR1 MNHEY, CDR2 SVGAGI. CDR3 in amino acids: CASSGTVSPPETQYF. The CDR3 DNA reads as TGTGCCAGCAGTGGGACAGTCTCCCCCCCAGAGACCCAGTACTTC.

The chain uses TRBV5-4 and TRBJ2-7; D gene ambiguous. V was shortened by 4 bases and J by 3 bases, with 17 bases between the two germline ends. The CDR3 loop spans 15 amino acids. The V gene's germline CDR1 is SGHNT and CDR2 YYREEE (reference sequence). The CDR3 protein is CASSPDPSRYYEQYV. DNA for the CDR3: TGTGCCAGCAGCCCTGACCCGTCCCGATACTACGAGCAGTACGTC.

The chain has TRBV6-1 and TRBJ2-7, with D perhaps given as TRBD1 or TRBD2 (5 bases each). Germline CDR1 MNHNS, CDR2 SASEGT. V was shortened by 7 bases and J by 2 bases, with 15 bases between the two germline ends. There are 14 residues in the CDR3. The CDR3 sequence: CASMGQRGTYEQYV. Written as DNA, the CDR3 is TGTGCCAGCATGGGGCAGAGAGGGACCTACGAGCAGTACGTC.

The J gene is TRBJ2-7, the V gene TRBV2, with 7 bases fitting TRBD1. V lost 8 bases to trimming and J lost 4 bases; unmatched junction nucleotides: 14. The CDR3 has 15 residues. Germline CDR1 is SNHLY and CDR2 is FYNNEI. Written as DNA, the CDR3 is TGTGCCAGCGTCCGAACGGGACAGATCGCTTACGAGCAGTACTTC. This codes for CASVRTGQIAYEQYF.

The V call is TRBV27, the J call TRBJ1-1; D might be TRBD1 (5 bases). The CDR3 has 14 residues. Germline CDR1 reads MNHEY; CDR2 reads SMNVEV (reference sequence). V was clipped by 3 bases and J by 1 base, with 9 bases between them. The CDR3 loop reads CASSLEGRNTEAFF. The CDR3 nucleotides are TGTGCCAGCAGTTTGGAGGGGAGGAACACTGAAGCTTTCTTT.

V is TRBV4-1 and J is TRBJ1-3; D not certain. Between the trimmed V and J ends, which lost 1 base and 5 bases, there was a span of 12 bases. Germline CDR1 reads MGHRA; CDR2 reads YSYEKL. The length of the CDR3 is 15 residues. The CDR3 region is CASSQGPGTRNTIYF. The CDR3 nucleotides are TGCGCCAGCAGCCAAGGACCGGGAACGAGAAACACCATATATTTT.

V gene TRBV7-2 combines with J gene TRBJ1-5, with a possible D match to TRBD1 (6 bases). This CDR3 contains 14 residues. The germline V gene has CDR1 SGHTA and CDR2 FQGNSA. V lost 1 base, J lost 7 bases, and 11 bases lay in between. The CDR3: CASSLVGGRQPQHF. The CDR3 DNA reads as TGTGCCAGCAGCTTAGTCGGGGGGCGGCAGCCCCAGCATTTT.

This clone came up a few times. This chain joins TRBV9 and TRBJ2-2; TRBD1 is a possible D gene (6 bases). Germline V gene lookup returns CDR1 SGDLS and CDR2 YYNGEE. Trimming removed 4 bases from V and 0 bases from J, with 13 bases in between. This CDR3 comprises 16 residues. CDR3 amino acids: CASSSGTFANTGELFF. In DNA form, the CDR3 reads TGTGCCAGCAGCTCTGGGACATTCGCGAACACCGGGGAGCTGTTTTTT.